What follows describes a single T cell receptor (beta chain). The antigen remains unidentified. One junction end disagrees with the germline gene, perhaps due to a read error. This record belongs to a study of CD8 T cells in ankylosing spondylitis. Notes on the study in general: Ankylosing spondylitis blood appeared to carry a characteristic TCR beta motif of fewer than 10 highly homologous variants. Reportedly, significant enrichment of disease-linked clones occurred in matched ankylosing spondylitis synovial fluid. Relatively scarce in peripheral blood, disease-linked clones were CD8+.

The V gene's germline CDR1 is SGHDN and CDR2 FVKESK. CDR3 size: 15 residues. Molecular-barcoded quantitative 5'-RACE produced these TCR beta libraries. TCRdb independently ran MiXCR on the 5' RACE reads; one entry per CDR3 protein. The sample lists under 200,000 distinct CDR3 sequences; approximately 9% were seen once. The sequencing input was blood, either unsorted or a sorted T cell fraction (not recorded which). This receptor was identified in a female donor with ankylosing spondylitis or in good health (not recorded which). The gene calls are TRBV14 and TRBJ2-7; 8 bases align to TRBD1. The CDR3 DNA reads as TGTGCCAGCAACCAAGGATCCGGGACAGGCTACGAGCAGTACTTC. This gives the protein CASNQGSGTGYEQYF.